The 3 T cell receptor beta chains given below trace back to one sample, sequenced in a study of OX40 agonist ivuxolimab in advanced cancers. Assay: immunoSEQ multiplex PCR; the TCRdb copy retains only in-frame clones and omits some. The repertoire consists of fewer than 80,000 clones, with about 89% occurring once and the leading ten covering approximately 14%. The source was CD4+ or CD8+ T cells sorted from blood, collected in a trial of the OX40 agonist ivuxolimab. These receptors were taken from an adult with an advanced solid tumor such as melanoma, head and neck, liver or kidney cancer.

This clone appeared once. The CDR3 loop reads CASSGTSGPQETQYF. The CDR3 region has the DNA TGTGCCAGTAGTGGGACTAGCGGGCCTCAAGAGACCCAGTACTTC. V and J are TRBV19 and TRBJ2-5, with 12 bases fitting TRBD2. V was clipped by 5 bases and J by 2 bases; unmatched bases: 3. This CDR3 region has 15 residues. The germline V gene has CDR1 LNHDA and CDR2 SQIVND (reference sequence).

CDR3 coding DNA: TGTGCCAGCAGCGGTATACAATCTGGAAAGACCTATGGCTACACCTTC. It specifies CASSGIQSGKTYGYTF. V and J are TRBV14 and TRBJ1-2, with unresolved D. This CDR3 is built from 16 residues. The germline gives CDR1 SGHDN, CDR2 FVKESK. V lost 5 bases to trimming and J lost 4 bases, with 20 bases between them.

The chain recombines TRBV27 with TRBJ2-1; D may be TRBD2 (5 bases). The CDR3 contains 14 residues. V lost 3 bases and J lost 4, with 10 bases in between. Per germline, CDR1 MNHEY and CDR2 SMNVEV (reference sequence). The CDR3 loop reads CASSFSEHYNEQFF. The CDR3 DNA reads TGTGCCAGCAGTTTTAGCGAACATTACAATGAGCAGTTCTTC.